This T cell receptor (beta chain) was identified in a study of cytomegalovirus exposure and HLA in healthy donors. Findings and limits, study-wide: It was confirmed in vitro that a few of the CMV-associated chains were specific for CMV antigens. The majority of TCR sequences were rare, yet some public TCRs appeared in many donors. The study labeled more than 150 TCR beta chains cytomegalovirus-associated.

On this clone: Antigen unknown.

CDR1 and CDR2 (germline): SGHRS, YFSETQ. The CDR3 totals 15 residues. V lost 0 bases to trimming and J lost 2 bases; unmatched junction nucleotides: 4. Sequencing was performed with immunoSEQ multiplex PCR; in TCRdb, only in-frame clones are kept and a portion is missing. The sample lists 140,000 to 150,000 clones; approximately 94% were seen once. The sequenced material came from PBMCs. The chain recombines TRBV5-1 with TRBJ1-2; 7 nucleotides agree with TRBD1. The TCR originated in a man younger than 30 in good health and CMV-seropositive. The chain's CDR3 is CASSLAGGTNYGYTF. The CDR3 nucleotides are TGCGCCAGCAGCTTGGCAGGGGGGACGAACTATGGCTACACCTTC.